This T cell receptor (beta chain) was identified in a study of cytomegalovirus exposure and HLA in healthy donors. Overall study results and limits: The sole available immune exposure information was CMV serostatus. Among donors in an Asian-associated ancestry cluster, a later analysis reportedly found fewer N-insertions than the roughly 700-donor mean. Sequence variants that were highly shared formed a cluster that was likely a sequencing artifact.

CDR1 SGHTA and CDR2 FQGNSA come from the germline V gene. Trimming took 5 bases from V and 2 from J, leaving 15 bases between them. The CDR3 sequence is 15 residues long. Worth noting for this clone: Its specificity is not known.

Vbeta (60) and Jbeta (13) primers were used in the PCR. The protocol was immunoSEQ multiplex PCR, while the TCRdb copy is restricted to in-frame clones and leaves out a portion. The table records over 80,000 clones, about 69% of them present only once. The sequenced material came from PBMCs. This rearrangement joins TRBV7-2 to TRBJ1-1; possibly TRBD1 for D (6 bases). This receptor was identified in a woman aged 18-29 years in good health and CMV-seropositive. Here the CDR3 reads CASSPSRGANTEAFF. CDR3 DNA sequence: TGTGCCAGCAGCCCCTCACGGGGGGCCAACACTGAAGCTTTCTTT.